Presented here are 24 T cell receptor beta chains from one specimen sequenced in a study of blood T cell repertoires in COVID-19. Sequencing used immunoSEQ multiplex PCR; TCRdb keeps in-frame clones, though not all of them. The sample carries roughly 140,000 clones, 65% to 90% recorded once. Sample: peripheral blood. Receptor source: a woman in her fifties or sixties in a cohort sampled during active or convalescent COVID-19.

The chain employs TRBV19 and TRBJ2-1; TRBD2 is a possible D gene (6 bases). The V end was cut by 11 bases, the J end by 1 base, with 9 bases between. This CDR3 region has 12 residues. Germline values: CDR1 LNHDA, CDR2 SQIVND (reference sequence). Here the CDR3 reads CAVGGSYNEQFF. The CDR3, as DNA: TGTGCCGTCGGAGGGTCCTACAATGAGCAGTTCTTC.

The V gene is TRBV6-2 or TRBV6-3, the J gene TRBJ2-2, with D perhaps TRBD2 (5 bases). The CDR3 is 13 residues long. Germline V gene data show CDR1 as MNHEY and CDR2 as SVGEGT. V was shortened by 4 bases and J by 3 bases, with 6 bases between the two germline ends. The CDR3 is CASSWGDTGELFF. Here the CDR3 DNA reads TGTGCCAGCAGTTGGGGAGACACCGGGGAGCTGTTTTTT.

CDR3 coding DNA: TGTGCCAGCAGCTTCGGGACAGGGGTTGGAAACACCATATATTTT. It is translated as CASSFGTGVGNTIYF. The rearrangement uses TRBV13 and TRBJ1-3; 10 bases match TRBD1. The germline V gene encodes CDR1 PRHDT and CDR2 FYEKMQ (reference sequence). The CDR3 spans 15 residues. V lost 3 bases and J lost 3; bases outside the gene matches: 2.

Here the CDR3 reads CAISERGGWEIYEQYF. The CDR3 DNA follows: TGTGCCATCAGTGAGAGGGGAGGGTGGGAGATATACGAGCAGTACTTC. The rearrangement joins TRBV10-3 to TRBJ2-7; 7 bases are a match to TRBD2. CDR1 is ENHRY and CDR2 is SYGVKD in the germline V gene. This CDR3 has 16 residues. The V segment lost 2 bases and the J segment 4 bases; nucleotides outside the gene matches: 11.

This chain links TRBV19 with TRBJ2-1; 7 bases are shared with TRBD2. Unmatched junction bases numbered 7, after V lost 2 bases and J lost 0 bases. CDR3 size: 17 residues. Germline V gene lookup returns CDR1 LNHDA and CDR2 SQIVND (reference sequence). The CDR3 DNA reads as TGTGCCAGTAGTATATCCGGACTAGGGAGCTCCTACAATGAGCAGTTCTTC. Translated: CASSISGLGSSYNEQFF.

The chain has TRBV10-3 and TRBJ1-3, with D possibly matching TRBD1 (5 bases). CDR1 ENHRY and CDR2 SYGVKD come from the germline V gene. This CDR3 contains 16 residues. The V gene lost 9 bases and the J gene lost 0 bases, with 18 bases spanning the gap. CDR3 sequence (DNA): TGTGCCATAGAGGCCGGGGGAACAATCTCTGGAAACACCATATATTTT. Its translation: CAIEAGGTISGNTIYF.

The chain carries TRBV12-5 and TRBJ2-1, with TRBD1 matching 8 bases. This CDR3 has 15 residues. Trimming at V came to 6 bases and at J to 4 bases, leaving 8 bases not matched to a gene. Germline CDR1 is LGHNT and CDR2 is FRNRAP. Here the CDR3 reads CASGPGQGGYNEQFF. CDR3 nucleotides: TGTGCTAGTGGCCCCGGACAGGGAGGATACAATGAGCAGTTCTTC.

The V and J genes are TRBV2 and TRBJ1-1; 9 nucleotides agree with TRBD1. Germline V CDR1 and CDR2: SNHLY, FYNNEI. The CDR3 consists of 14 residues. Trimming removed 8 bases from V and 5 bases from J; junction bases left unmatched: 9. CDR3 sequence: CASSTGGDLTEAFF. The CDR3 region has the DNA TGTGCCAGCTCAACAGGGGGCGATCTGACTGAAGCTTTCTTT.

The chain combines TRBV6-5 with TRBJ1-2, with D unclear. Germline V gives CDR1 MNHEY, CDR2 SVGAGI. The V gene lost 6 bases and the J gene lost 10 bases, with 15 bases spanning the gap. CDR3 length: 12 amino acids. As DNA, the CDR3 is TGTGCCAGCAGCGGGAGCGGGGATACCTACACCTTC. Its protein is CASSGSGDTYTF.

The CDR3 nucleotides read TGTGCCAGCAGCCAACTGCCAGCGGGGCCTCCTCTAGCAACAGATACGCAGTATTTT. Residues: CASSQLPAGPPLATDTQYF. The genes are TRBV4-2 and TRBJ2-3; TRBD2 aligns across 7 bases. CDR1 is LGHNA and CDR2 is YNFKEQ in the germline V gene. The CDR3 runs 19 residues. Trimming cost V 2 bases and J 3 bases; bases outside gene matches: 17.

The V and J genes are TRBV12-3 or TRBV12-4 and TRBJ2-7; D may be TRBD2 (5 bases). This CDR3 is built from 11 residues. Between the trimmed V and J ends, which lost 6 bases and 6 bases, there was a span of 9 bases. The DNA for the CDR3 is TGTGCCAGCAGCCGGGGTGGCGAGCAGTACTTC. This codes for CASSRGGEQYF.

V and J are TRBV5-6 and TRBJ1-1, with a possible D match to TRBD1 (6 bases). The germline V and J ends were trimmed by 4 bases and 0 bases, with 10 bases remaining between them. The CDR3 has 14 amino acids. Germline V gene data show CDR1 as SGHDT and CDR2 as YYEEEE. CDR3 DNA: TGTGCCAGCAGCCCCACAGGGATGAACACTGAAGCTTTCTTT. It specifies CASSPTGMNTEAFF.

The chain joins TRBV6-2 or TRBV6-3 to TRBJ2-3; the match to TRBD1 covers 7 bases. Germline V gene data show CDR1 as MNHEY and CDR2 as SVGEGT. The ends lost 5 bases at V and 1 base at J; junction bases unmatched: 9. The CDR3 contains 16 residues. The DNA of the CDR3 is TGTGCCAGCAGTCCCCCGACAGGGCGGGGCACAGATACGCAGTATTTT. This sequence encodes CASSPPTGRGTDTQYF.

This clone was observed once. The rearrangement uses TRBV3-1 (or the pseudogene TRBV3-2) and TRBJ2-7, with TRBD2 matching 11 bases. Per germline, CDR1 LGHDT and CDR2 YNNKEL (reference sequence). This CDR3 is built from 16 residues. The V and J ends lost 1 base and 7 bases, in that order; junction bases with no gene match: 9. CDR3 nucleotides: TGTGCCAGCAGCCAAGTGTTTCTGACTAGCGGGGAGGAGCAGTACTTC. Protein product: CASSQVFLTSGEEQYF.

The chain uses TRBV6-1 and TRBJ2-2, with no clear D. The CDR3 contains 15 residues. Germline assignment: CDR1 MNHNS and CDR2 SASEGT. Trimming pared 3 bases from V and 0 bases from J, leaving 8 bases between. This CDR3 reads CASSDLAANTGELFF. The DNA for the CDR3 is TGTGCCAGCAGTGATTTGGCGGCGAACACCGGGGAGCTGTTTTTT.

As regards this clone: Other DNA sequences of this sample code for an identical CDR3. V gene TRBV3-1 (or the pseudogene TRBV3-2) combines with J gene TRBJ1-2, with a tentative D call TRBD1 (5 bases). With 0 bases removed from V and 4 bases from J, the gap between germline ends came to 6 bases. This CDR3 spans 13 amino acids. Germline CDR1 is LGHDT and CDR2 is YNNKEL (reference sequence). CDR3 DNA sequence: TGTGCCAGCAGCCAAGAGGGGGGCTATGGCTACACCTTC. The encoded protein is CASSQEGGYGYTF.

The V and J genes are TRBV19 and TRBJ1-2, with 7 nucleotides matching TRBD1. The CDR3 covers 15 residues. Per germline, CDR1 LNHDA and CDR2 SQIVND (reference sequence). Trimming removed 5 bases from V and 4 bases from J; junction bases left unmatched: 10. Here the CDR3 DNA reads TGTGCCAGTAGTCCCGTGGACAGGAGATCCTATGGCTACACCTTC. As protein: CASSPVDRRSYGYTF.

This clone appeared a single time. This chain connects TRBV6-1 to TRBJ1-1, with 9 bases lining up with TRBD1. The CDR3 extends over 14 amino acids. J lost 4 bases, V lost 6 bases, and 6 bases had no gene match. Germline CDR1 and CDR2: MNHNS and SASEGT. Here the CDR3 DNA reads TGTGCCAGCAGGCGGACAGGGGATAGCACTGAAGCTTTCTTT. Translating it yields CASRRTGDSTEAFF.

This clone was counted only a few times. This rearrangement joins TRBV2 to TRBJ1-6; D may be TRBD1 (6 bases). This CDR3 region has 15 residues. V dropped 6 bases and J dropped 7 bases, with 16 bases sitting between them. Per the germline V gene, CDR1 is SNHLY and CDR2 is FYNNEI. The CDR3 sequence is CASRRAAGVNSPLHF. CDR3 nucleotide sequence: TGTGCCAGCAGGCGGGCGGCAGGGGTCAATTCACCCCTCCACTTT.

The chain links TRBV6-1 to TRBJ1-5; TRBD1 is a possible D gene (5 bases). CDR1 MNHNS and CDR2 SASEGT come from the germline V gene. The CDR3 is 14 residues long. Between the trimmed V and J ends, which lost 3 bases and 7 bases, there was a span of 13 bases. This CDR3 is CASSEGRGGQPQHF. CDR3 in DNA: TGTGCCAGCAGTGAGGGGAGGGGTGGCCAGCCCCAGCATTTT.

The chain carries TRBV6-1 and TRBJ2-5, with 7 nucleotides matching TRBD1. This CDR3 has 15 residues. V dropped 1 base and J dropped 1; count of bases not matched to a gene: 3. Germline CDR1 and CDR2: MNHNS and SASEGT. CDR3 residues: CASSEVQGSQETQYF. The CDR3 DNA sequence: TGTGCCAGCAGTGAAGTACAGGGGAGCCAAGAGACCCAGTACTTC.

The CDR3 nucleotides are TGTGCCAGCAGCCGACAGGGGGCCGGCACAGATACGCAGTATTTT. Protein product: CASSRQGAGTDTQYF. The genes are TRBV3-1 (or the pseudogene TRBV3-2) and TRBJ2-3, with TRBD1 identical over 10 bases. The germline V gene has CDR1 LGHDT and CDR2 YNNKEL (reference sequence). This CDR3 region has 15 residues. Trimming at V came to 4 bases and at J to 1 base, leaving 2 bases not matched to a gene.

The V call is TRBV19, the J call TRBJ1-4; D is perhaps TRBD1 (5 bases). The V and J ends lost 0 bases and 7 bases respectively, with 6 bases between them. CDR1 LNHDA and CDR2 SQIVND come from the germline V gene (reference sequence). This CDR3 contains 13 residues. CDR3 in amino acids: CASSIEGVEKLFF. In DNA, the CDR3 is TGTGCCAGTAGTATAGAAGGGGTTGAAAAACTGTTTTTT.

The DNA of the CDR3 is TGTGCCAGCAGTTACGGAAGCGGGACGGCCCATGAAGCTTTCTTT. Its protein is CASSYGSGTAHEAFF. This chain links TRBV6-5 with TRBJ1-1; D is possibly TRBD1 (5 bases). Germline CDR1 is MNHEY and CDR2 is SVGAGI. The CDR3 sequence is 15 residues long. V shed 2 bases and J shed 7 bases, with 17 bases lying between them.